This T cell receptor beta chain was obtained from a study of cytomegalovirus exposure and HLA in healthy donors. Broader study findings: The productive fraction for most TCR beta V segments was about 90% or about 30% in an earlier analysis. Association of 15,000 to 20,000 TCR beta sequences with HLA alleles was found at 0.05 false discovery rate in a later analysis. Within the data, a cluster of highly shared sequence variants was likely a sequencing artifact.

In the PCR, 60 Vbeta and 13 Jbeta primers were used. The repertoire was sequenced with immunoSEQ multiplex PCR; TCRdb's copy has only in-frame clones and lacks some. The table shows 160,000 or so clones, with 84% occurring only once. About this clone: Its target is not known.

Germline CDR1 and CDR2: LGHNA and YSLEER. V lost 3 bases and J lost 6; bases outside the gene matches: 6. The CDR3 covers 14 residues. This chain joins TRBV4-3 and TRBJ1-1; TRBD1 matches at 8 bases. Specimen: PBMCs. This sequence originates from a man between 18 and 29 years old in good health and CMV-seronegative. CDR3 protein: CASSQGQAAAEAFF. CDR3 DNA sequence: TGCGCCAGCAGCCAGGGACAGGCTGCTGCTGAAGCTTTCTTT.